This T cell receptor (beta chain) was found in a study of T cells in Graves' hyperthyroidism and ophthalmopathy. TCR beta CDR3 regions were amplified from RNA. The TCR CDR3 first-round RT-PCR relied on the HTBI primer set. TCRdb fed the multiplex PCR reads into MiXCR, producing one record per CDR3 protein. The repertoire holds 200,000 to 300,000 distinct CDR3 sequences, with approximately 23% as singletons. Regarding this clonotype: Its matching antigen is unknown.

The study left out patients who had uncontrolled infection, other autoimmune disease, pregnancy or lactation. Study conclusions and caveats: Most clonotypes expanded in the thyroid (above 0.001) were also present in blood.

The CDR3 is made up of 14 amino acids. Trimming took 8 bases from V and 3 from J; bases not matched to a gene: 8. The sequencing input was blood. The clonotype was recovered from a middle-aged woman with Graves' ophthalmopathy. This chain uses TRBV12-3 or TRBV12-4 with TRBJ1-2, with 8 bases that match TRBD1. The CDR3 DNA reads TGTGCCAGCGTACCAGGGGGCGACTACTATGGCTACACCTTC. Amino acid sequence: CASVPGGDYYGYTF.